The table lists the clone carrying this T cell receptor beta chain with a few counts. Antigen specificity is unknown. Together with a sample-barcoded 5' primer, a J-beta primer mix was included in a second PCR lasting roughly 6 to 12 cycles. TCRdb re-called the 5' RACE reads with MiXCR, one entry per CDR3 protein. Of approximately 1.5 million distinct CDR3 sequences listed, 30% to 35% are singletons. There were healthy Caucasian individuals from Russia, aged roughly 6 to 90, serving as donors. PBMCs were isolated at a quantity of at least 7 million per sample. These data are taken from a study of blood T cells in healthy people across ages. Study results and limitations: PBMCs left unsorted prevented a conclusive naive versus antigen-experienced comparison. A roughly linear fall in TCR beta diversity per million T cells was seen with increasing age.

J was trimmed by 6 bases and V by 6 bases; bases with no gene match: 9. CDR3 length: 14 amino acids. Germline CDR1 SQVTM, CDR2 ANQGSEA. Sample: blood. This sequence joins TRBV29-1 and TRBJ2-2, with 8 bases identical to TRBD1. The sequence was collected from a woman in her twenties or thirties in good health. CDR3: CSVRQGAGAGELFF. The CDR3, as DNA: TGCAGCGTGCGCCAGGGGGCAGGGGCCGGGGAGCTGTTTTTT.